This TCR beta chain was sequenced in a study of type 1 and type 2 diabetes patients. Across the study: Donors were type 1 diabetes, type 2 diabetes, or nondiabetic controls.

Amplification started from genomic DNA. Multiplex PCR with 30 forward and 13 reverse primers amplified the TCR beta CDR3. TCRdb re-called the multiplex PCR reads through MiXCR, storing one row per CDR3 protein. This table holds 250,000 or so distinct CDR3 sequences, roughly 50% found once. Donors had no other autoimmune disease or infection in four weeks. The source is a man aged 18-30 years with type 2 diabetes. Sequencing was performed on peripheral blood mononuclear cells (PBMCs).

CDR3 protein: CASSPRPVNTEAFF. The DNA of the CDR3 is TGTGCCAGCTCCCCCCGACCGGTGAACACTGAAGCTTTCTTT. This chain joins TRBV6-6 and TRBJ1-1, with unresolved D. CDR1 MNHNY and CDR2 SVGAGI come from the germline V gene (reference sequence). Trimming pared 8 bases from V and 0 bases from J, leaving 13 bases between. The CDR3 extends over 14 amino acids.